The 9 T cell receptor beta chains below all came from one sample that was sequenced in a study of identical twins. TCRdb re-called the 5' RACE reads with MiXCR, one entry per CDR3 protein. The table lists about 520,000 distinct CDR3 sequences, 22% of them singletons. These data were also reused for a study on T cells expressing NK-cell markers.

Sequenced input: CD4+ T cells sorted from blood. The receptors derive from a woman between 18 and 29 years old in good health.

This chain uses TRBV20-1 with TRBJ2-1, with TRBD2 as a possible D gene (5 bases). Germline assignment: CDR1 DFQATT and CDR2 SNEGSKA (reference sequence). V dropped 3 bases and J dropped 1 base, with 13 bases sitting between them. The length of the CDR3 is 15 residues. The CDR3 is CSARNLGESYNEQFF. The CDR3 bases are TGCAGTGCTAGGAATCTCGGGGAGTCCTACAATGAGCAGTTCTTC.

J is TRBJ2-3 and V is TRBV9, with 7 bases fitting TRBD2. Germline CDR1 reads SGDLS; CDR2 reads YYNGEE. With 3 bases clipped from V and 7 bases from J, the junction kept 8 bases outside the gene matches. The CDR3 covers 14 residues. This CDR3 is CASSATSWGNTQYF. The DNA for the CDR3 is TGTGCCAGCAGCGCGACTAGCTGGGGTAATACGCAGTATTTT.

This clonotype has at least ten counts. The chain uses TRBV6-1 and TRBJ1-1, with TRBD1 matching over 10 bases. J gave up 6 bases and V 6 bases, and 7 bases lay outside the gene matches. CDR3 length: 14 residues. CDR1 and CDR2 (germline): MNHNS, SASEGT. As DNA, the CDR3 is TGTGCCAGCAGGGGACAGGGGAGGTTCGCTGAAGCTTTCTTT. It translates to CASRGQGRFAEAFF.

The chain combines TRBV6-1 with TRBJ2-1; 10 bases align to TRBD1. Trimming took 6 bases from V and 7 from J; bases not matched to a gene: 9. The CDR3 consists of 15 residues. Per germline, CDR1 MNHNS and CDR2 SASEGT. The DNA for the CDR3 is TGTGCCAGCAGCCCTAGACAGGGGGCTGGGAATGAGCAGTTCTTC. It encodes CASSPRQGAGNEQFF.

This clonotype turned up a few times. The V call is TRBV5-1, the J call TRBJ2-4; D is unclear. V was shortened by 1 base and J by 0 bases, with 5 bases between the two germline ends. The CDR3 runs 14 residues. CDR1 is SGHRS, CDR2 YFSETQ, per germline. The CDR3 loop is CASSLNLAKNIQYF. DNA of the CDR3: TGCGCCAGCAGCTTGAACCTAGCCAAAAACATTCAGTACTTC.

This clonotype was counted only a few times. Here the CDR3 reads CASSQGGLYSEQYF. CDR3 in DNA: TGTGCCAGCAGCCAAGGGGGCCTCTACTCCGAGCAGTACTTC. The chain recombines TRBV3-1 with TRBJ2-7, with D tentatively TRBD1 (5 bases). CDR3 size: 14 residues. Germline V gene data show CDR1 as LGHDT and CDR2 as YNNKEL (reference sequence). Deletions cut 1 base from V and 6 bases from J, with 13 bases between.

The chain uses TRBV11-2 and TRBJ2-3, with 9 bases that match TRBD1. With V trimmed by 8 bases and J by 6 bases, 9 bases remained unmatched. Germline values: CDR1 SGHAT, CDR2 FQNNGV. The CDR3 covers 14 residues. DNA for the CDR3: TGTGCCAGCGATCCGGGACAGGGTTTCGATACGCAGTATTTT. Protein: CASDPGQGFDTQYF.

This clonotype was detected a few times. This chain links TRBV6-1 with TRBJ2-5, with 9 bases identical to TRBD2. Germline values: CDR1 MNHNS, CDR2 SASEGT. There are 15 residues in the CDR3. The V segment lost 6 bases and the J segment 7 bases; nucleotides outside the gene matches: 12. The CDR3 is CASRPSAGGLGTQYF. The DNA of the CDR3 is TGTGCCAGCAGACCTTCCGCGGGGGGGCTGGGGACCCAGTACTTC.

This clonotype was observed many times. The rearrangement links TRBV10-3 to TRBJ2-1, with TRBD1 matching over 7 bases. The V gene's germline CDR1 is ENHRY and CDR2 SYGVKD. There are 15 residues in the CDR3. V shed 3 bases, J shed 4 bases, and the junction held 6 bases outside the gene matches. The CDR3 coding sequence is TGTGCCATCAGTGACAGGGGGAGATTATACAATGAGCAGTTCTTC. As protein: CAISDRGRLYNEQFF.